The 15 T cell receptor beta chains below were found in one sample sequenced in a study of T-cell memory formation after mild COVID-19. MiXCR was run by TCRdb on the 5' RACE reads, yielding one entry per CDR3 protein. Here the sample spans fewer than 500,000 distinct CDR3 sequences, around 27% being singletons. Sequencing used PBMCs or a T cell subset sorted from them (not recorded which). The receptors were sampled from an adult woman who had mild COVID-19 (a few samples of this study predate the infection). Cell type and time point are not known.

This clonotype was seen once. The CDR3 DNA sequence: TGTGCCACCAGTGGAAGGCCCCCGCACGCTGAAGCTTTCTTT. As protein: CATSGRPPHAEAFF. The chain joins TRBV24-1 to TRBJ1-1; D is unclear. Germline CDR1 KGHDR, CDR2 SFDVKD. The CDR3 covers 14 residues. Deletions cut 5 bases from V and 6 bases from J, with 15 bases between.

Only a few counts were recorded for this clonotype. This rearrangement joins TRBV5-1 to TRBJ2-3; TRBD1 agrees at 7 bases. V gave up 5 bases and J gave up 3 bases; unmatched junction bases: 18. Germline CDR1 SGHRS, CDR2 YFSETQ. The length of the CDR3 is 18 residues. CDR3 in DNA: TGCGCCAGCAGTCTCGGACACGGGACAGAGCAATATACAGATACGCAGTATTTT. Protein: CASSLGHGTEQYTDTQYF.

The chain couples TRBV10-3 to TRBJ2-7; no definite D call. CDR3 length: 12 amino acids. Germline lookup yields CDR1 ENHRY and CDR2 SYGVKD. Trimming removed 7 bases from V and 3 bases from J, with 10 bases in between. For the CDR3, the DNA is TGTGCCATCAAGGATCCATTCTACGAGCAGTACTTC. Protein: CAIKDPFYEQYF.

The V call is TRBV29-1, the J call TRBJ2-7, with 10 positions matching TRBD1. V was clipped by 4 bases and J by 4 bases; unmatched bases: 7. The germline V gene encodes CDR1 SQVTM and CDR2 ANQGSEA. CDR3 size: 14 residues. This chain's CDR3 is CSVVTGQGRYEQYF. In nucleotides, the CDR3 is TGCAGCGTTGTGACGGGACAGGGGCGGTACGAGCAGTACTTC.

Turning to this clonotype: A read error may be the cause here, since a much bigger clone is one base away. The J gene is TRBJ2-7, the V gene TRBV12-3 or TRBV12-4, with D perhaps TRBD1 or TRBD2 (5 bases each). The CDR3 runs to 12 residues. V lost 7 bases, J lost 6 bases, and 13 bases lay in between. The CDR3 DNA is TGTGCCAGCACCCTGGGGGTTCTCGAGCAGTACTTC. Protein: CASTLGVLEQYF.

The gene calls are TRBV20-1 and TRBJ2-5, with D unclear. This CDR3 is 14 amino acids long. V was shortened by 0 bases and J by 1 base, with 9 bases between the two germline ends. Germline V gene lookup returns CDR1 DFQATT and CDR2 SNEGSKA (reference sequence). Written as DNA, the CDR3 is TGCAGTGCTAGAGAGGGTCCCGGCCAAGAGACCCAGTACTTC. This translates into CSAREGPGQETQYF.

The rearrangement links TRBV30 to TRBJ1-1, with a possible D match to TRBD1 (5 bases). Trimming pared 2 bases from V and 7 bases from J, leaving 14 bases between. The CDR3 contains 13 residues. Looked up from germline, CDR1 is GTSNPN and CDR2 is SVGIG (reference sequence). The CDR3 is CAWSIQGRDEAFF. CDR3 bases: TGTGCCTGGAGTATTCAGGGCCGGGATGAAGCTTTCTTT.

The rearrangement joins TRBV24-1 to TRBJ2-3; a possible D gene is TRBD1 (6 bases). This CDR3 has 16 amino acids. Germline-derived CDR1 and CDR2 are KGHDR and SFDVKD. Trimming took 4 bases from V and 1 from J, leaving 14 bases between them. CDR3 protein: CATSDLQGRGTDTQYF. CDR3 nucleotide sequence: TGTGCCACCAGTGACCTACAGGGCCGGGGCACAGATACGCAGTATTTT.

This rearrangement joins TRBV4-1 to TRBJ2-5, with TRBD2 matching 12 bases. CDR1 and CDR2 (germline): MGHRA, YSYEKL. This CDR3 contains 18 residues. V was clipped by 4 bases and J by 3 bases; unmatched bases: 12. This CDR3 reads CASSLHASGGGWKETQYF. The CDR3 nucleotides read TGCGCCAGCAGCCTCCACGCTAGCGGGGGGGGTTGGAAAGAGACCCAGTACTTC.

The rearrangement links TRBV15 to TRBJ2-4; TRBD2 matches 13 bases. Germline CDR1 and CDR2: LNHNV and YYDKDF (reference sequence). V shed 4 bases, J shed 0 bases, and the junction held 21 bases outside the gene matches. CDR3 length: 23 residues. The CDR3 nucleotides read TGTGCCACCAGCACCACAATATGGGGGGAACTAGCGGGAGGGGAGCTAGCCAAAAACATTCAGTACTTC. Translation gives CATSTTIWGELAGGELAKNIQYF.

This clonotype showed up just a few times. This rearrangement joins TRBV6-6 to TRBJ2-7; D call uncertain. Trimming left V 6 bases short and J 5 bases short, with 11 bases between. Germline values: CDR1 MNHNY, CDR2 SVGAGI (reference sequence). The CDR3 has 12 residues. In nucleotides, the CDR3 is TGTGCCAGCAGCCCGCCTAGGCACGAGCAGTACTTC. Translation: CASSPPRHEQYF.

This clonotype was counted between two and nine times. V and J are TRBV4-1 and TRBJ1-1; 9 bases are a match to TRBD1. This CDR3 is 16 amino acids long. Per the germline V gene, CDR1 is MGHRA and CDR2 is YSYEKL. The trim removed 4 bases at V and 6 bases at J, leaving 12 bases unmatched. The DNA for the CDR3 is TGCGCCAGCAGCCCTCCGACAGGGGGGGAATCGGCTGAAGCTTTCTTT. Translation gives CASSPPTGGESAEAFF.

This clonotype was counted only a few times. V and J are TRBV5-1 and TRBJ2-3, with D possibly being TRBD2 (6 bases). Trimming cost V 4 bases and J 4 bases, with 28 bases left between them. Germline V gives CDR1 SGHRS, CDR2 YFSETQ. The CDR3 length is 19 residues. In nucleotides, the CDR3 is TGCGCCAGCAGCCGGCGCGGGACCGCACCTGCTAGTCAAGCAGATACGCAGTATTTT. Amino acids: CASSRRGTAPASQADTQYF.

The chain uses TRBV24-1 and TRBJ2-5; 7 bases match TRBD1. V gave up 4 bases and J gave up 5 bases; unmatched junction bases: 9. Germline loops: CDR1 KGHDR, CDR2 SFDVKD. The CDR3 loop spans 15 amino acids. In DNA form, the CDR3 reads TGTGCCACCAGTGACAAGACAGGGTCGGGGGAGACCCAGTACTTC. This gives the protein CATSDKTGSGETQYF.

This clonotype came up a few times. Written as DNA, the CDR3 is TGCGCCAGCAGCCCCCAGGACCATCAGCCCCAGCATTTT. It yields the protein CASSPQDHQPQHF. This chain connects TRBV4-1 to TRBJ1-5, with unresolved D. The germline gives CDR1 MGHRA, CDR2 YSYEKL. CDR3 length: 13 amino acids. V dropped 4 bases and J dropped 5 bases, with 9 bases sitting between them.